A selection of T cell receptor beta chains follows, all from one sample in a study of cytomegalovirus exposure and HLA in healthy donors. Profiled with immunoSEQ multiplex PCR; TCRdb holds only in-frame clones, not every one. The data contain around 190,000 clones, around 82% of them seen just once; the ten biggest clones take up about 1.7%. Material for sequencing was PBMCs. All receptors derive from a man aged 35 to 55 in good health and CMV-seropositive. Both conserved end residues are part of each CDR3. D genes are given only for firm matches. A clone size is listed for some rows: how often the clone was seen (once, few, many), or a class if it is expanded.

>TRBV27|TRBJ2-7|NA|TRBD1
TGTGCCAGCAGTCCAAGGACAGGGCCCTCCTACGAGCAGTACTTC
CASSPRTGPSYEQYF
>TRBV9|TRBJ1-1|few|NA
TGTGCCAGCAGCGTTGCCGGGATGAACACTGAAGCTTTCTTT
CASSVAGMNTEAFF
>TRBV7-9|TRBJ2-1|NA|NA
TGTGCCAGCAGCTTAGGCACGCCTCGGGATGAGCAGTTCTTC
CASSLGTPRDEQFF
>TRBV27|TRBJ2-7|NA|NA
TGTGCCAGCAGTCCCGCCGGGATTTTCTACGAGCAGTACTTC
CASSPAGIFYEQYF
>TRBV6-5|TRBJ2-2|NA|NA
TGTGCCAGCAGCAGAACCGGGGAGCTGTTTTTT
CASSRTGELFF
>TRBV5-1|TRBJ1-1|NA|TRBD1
TGCGCCAGCAGCTTGCGACCTACAGGGGGCGCGGGGACTGAAGCTTTCTTT
CASSLRPTGGAGTEAFF
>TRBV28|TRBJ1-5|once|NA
TGTGCCAGCAGTTTCCGTGAGCCCCAGCATTTT
CASSFREPQHF
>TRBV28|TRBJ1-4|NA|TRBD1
TGTGCCAGCAGCCCCCGGGACAGGGGTCGAAAACTGTTTTTT
CASSPRDRGRKLFF
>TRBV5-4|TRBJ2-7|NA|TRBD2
TGTGCCAGCAGCTCTAGCGGGAGAACAGTCTACGAGCAGTACTTC
CASSSSGRTVYEQYF
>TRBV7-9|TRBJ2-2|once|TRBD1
TGTGCCAGCAGCTACGACAGGGGGCGCGGAGTCGGGGAGCTGTTTTTT
CASSYDRGRGVGELFF
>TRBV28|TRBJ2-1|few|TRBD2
TGTGCCAGCAGGTTAGCGGGAGTAGTAAATGAGCAGTTCTTC
CASRLAGVVNEQFF
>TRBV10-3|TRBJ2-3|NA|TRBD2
TGTGCCATCTCCAAGGGGTTGGCGGGAGCTTCGGGAGATACGCAGTATTTT
CAISKGLAGASGDTQYF
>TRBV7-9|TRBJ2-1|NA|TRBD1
TGTGCCAGCAGCTTACGGGGACAGGGTACTGATGAGCAGTTCTTC
CASSLRGQGTDEQFF
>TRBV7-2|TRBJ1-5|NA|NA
TGTGCCAGCGACAGTGACTTTACCGATCAGCCCCAGCATTTT
CASDSDFTDQPQHF
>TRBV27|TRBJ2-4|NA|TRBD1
TGTGCCAGCGGAGGACAGGAAAACATTCAGTACTTC
CASGGQENIQYF
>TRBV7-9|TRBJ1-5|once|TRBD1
TGTGCCAGCAGCTTTGACAGGGGCAATCAGCCCCAGCATTTT
CASSFDRGNQPQHF
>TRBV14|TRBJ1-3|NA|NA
TGTGCCAGCAGCCATCGAAATCGGGGAACAGCTGGAAACACCATATATTTT
CASSHRNRGTAGNTIYF
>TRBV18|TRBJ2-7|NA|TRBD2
TGTGCCAGCTCACCAGGTCTAGCGGTAACCTACGAGCAGTACTTC
CASSPGLAVTYEQYF
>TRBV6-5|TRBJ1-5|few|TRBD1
TGTGCCAGCAGTACGACAGGGAGATCTGACTTT
CASSTTGRSDF
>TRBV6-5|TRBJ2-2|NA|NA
TGTGCCAGCAGTTACGGCGGGGTAGCCGGGGAGCTGTTTTTT
CASSYGGVAGELFF